These T cell receptor beta chains were read from a single sample in a study of T cell repertoires in cytomegalovirus infection. TCRdb re-called the reads with MiXCR, one entry per CDR3 protein. The sample lists roughly 860,000 distinct CDR3 sequences, approximately 32% seen once, with roughly 12% in the top ten. The antigens of these receptors remain unknown. The sample consisted of cultured CD8+ T cells from PBMCs, taken from culture after CMV antigen stimulation. Source of these receptors: a human donor in good health (CMV status not recorded). Some clones in this sample may be carry-over from other donors' samples. Each CDR3 is given with its conserved first and last residue. The D gene is left open where the match is weak. Clone size, where shown, is once, few, many, or a class for clones that have expanded.

TRBV12-3/TRBV12-4	TRBJ2-1	-	few	CASSGDGPNEQFF	TGTGCCAGCAGCGGGGACGGCCCCAATGAGCAGTTCTTC
TRBV19	TRBJ1-5	-	-	CASSIGPLGQPQHF	TGTGCCAGTAGTATAGGCCCGCTAGGACAGCCCCAGCATTTT
TRBV3-1	TRBJ2-5	-	-	CASSSWTPGDQETQYF	TGTGCCAGCAGCTCCTGGACGCCGGGGGACCAAGAGACCCAGTACTTC
TRBV2	TRBJ1-2	-	-	CASSEEAGTNYGYTF	TGTGCCAGCAGTGAAGAGGCAGGGACTAACTATGGCTACACCTTC
TRBV12-3/TRBV12-4	TRBJ1-1	TRBD1	-	CVSTLGQGRSTFF	TGTGTCAGCACCTTAGGACAGGGTCGCTCAACTTTCTTT
TRBV5-5	TRBJ2-3	TRBD1	few	CASSSNPGQGADTQYF	TGTGCCAGCAGCTCTAATCCGGGACAGGGTGCAGATACGCAGTATTTT
TRBV2	TRBJ2-4	TRBD1	-	CASTGPGTGVKNIQYF	TGTGCCAGCACGGGTCCCGGGACAGGGGTAAAAAACATTCAGTACTTC
TRBV5-5	TRBJ2-7	-	-	CASSLNAYEEYF	TGTGCCAGCAGCCTGAACGCCTACGAGGAGTACTTC
TRBV24-1	TRBJ2-1	TRBD1	-	CTTSGSGQGFDNEQFF	TGTACCACCAGTGGCTCGGGACAGGGATTCGACAATGAGCAGTTCTTC
TRBV19	TRBJ1-5	TRBD1	few	CASRLTGEVSEPQHF	TGTGCCAGTAGACTCACAGGGGAAGTAAGCGAGCCCCAGCATTTT
TRBV3-1	TRBJ2-5	-	-	CASSQVAGTFQETQYF	TGTGCCAGCAGCCAAGTTGCGGGCACCTTCCAAGAGACCCAGTACTTC
TRBV27	TRBJ1-2	-	few	CASAWNVAGSYGYTF	TGTGCCAGCGCCTGGAATGTCGCAGGGAGCTATGGCTACACCTTC
TRBV27	TRBJ1-6	TRBD1	few	CASTPGTARSPLHF	TGTGCCAGCACTCCCGGGACAGCTCGATCACCCCTCCACTTT
TRBV12-3/TRBV12-4	TRBJ1-2	-	many	CASGRPGRPVGYTF	TGTGCCAGCGGGCGACCCGGACGGCCTGTGGGCTACACCTTC
TRBV12-3/TRBV12-4	TRBJ1-1	-	-	CASRRVHDVAFF	TGTGCCAGCAGGCGGGTCCACGATGTAGCTTTCTTT
TRBV6-1	TRBJ1-1	TRBD1	few	CASLGTGKTEAFF	TGTGCCAGCCTAGGGACAGGGAAGACTGAAGCTTTCTTT
TRBV19	TRBJ2-1	TRBD2	many	CASSTSGGYNEQFF	TGTGCCAGCAGCACTAGCGGGGGGTACAATGAGCAGTTCTTC
TRBV3-1	TRBJ1-1	-	many	CASSQAGRGTEAFF	TGTGCCAGCAGCCAAGCGGGCCGTGGAACTGAAGCTTTCTTT
TRBV6-1	TRBJ1-2	TRBD1	many	CASSPYRGDYGYTF	TGTGCCAGCAGCCCCTACAGGGGGGACTATGGCTACACCTTC
TRBV5-1	TRBJ1-4	-	-	CASSRAVNEKLFF	TGCGCCAGCAGCAGGGCAGTTAATGAAAAACTGTTTTTT
TRBV11-2	TRBJ2-7	-	-	CASSLEGVYEQYF	TGTGCCAGCAGCTTAGAAGGAGTCTACGAGCAGTACTTC
TRBV20-1	TRBJ2-1	-	-	CSARGTDYNEQFF	TGCAGTGCTAGAGGAACTGATTACAATGAGCAGTTCTTC
TRBV12-3/TRBV12-4	TRBJ1-2	TRBD1	-	CASSGTGTANYGYTF	TGTGCCAGCAGTGGGACAGGGACGGCTAACTATGGCTACACCTTC
TRBV10-3	TRBJ1-1	TRBD1	few	CAIRTTGSSYMNTEAFF	TGTGCCATCAGAACGACAGGGTCCTCGTACATGAACACTGAAGCTTTCTTT
TRBV2	TRBJ2-3	TRBD1	-	CASIPMGTGTDTQYF	TGTGCCAGCATCCCGATGGGGACAGGGACAGATACGCAGTATTTT
TRBV7-6	TRBJ2-2	TRBD2	many	CASSPGLAGPGELFF	TGTGCCAGCAGCCCCGGACTAGCGGGGCCCGGGGAGCTGTTTTTT
TRBV5-1	TRBJ2-1	TRBD2	few	CASSPSGTSGGDPYNEQFF	TGCGCCAGCAGCCCCTCCGGGACTAGCGGGGGTGACCCCTACAATGAGCAGTTCTTC
TRBV18	TRBJ1-1	TRBD1	-	CASSPPTGNPEAFF	TGTGCCAGCTCACCACCGACAGGGAACCCTGAAGCTTTCTTT
TRBV2	TRBJ1-1	TRBD1	few	CASTPPGQQNTEAFF	TGTGCCAGCACCCCCCCGGGACAGCAGAACACTGAAGCTTTCTTT
TRBV3-1	TRBJ2-5	TRBD2	-	CASSHGLAGGSETQYF	TGTGCCAGCAGCCACGGACTAGCGGGGGGTTCGGAGACCCAGTACTTC
TRBV9	TRBJ2-7	-	-	CASSPLGVPEQYF	TGTGCCAGCAGCCCCCTGGGGGTTCCCGAGCAGTACTTC
TRBV7-2	TRBJ1-5	-	many	CASSLASRSNQPQHF	TGTGCCAGCAGCTTAGCCAGTCGGAGCAATCAGCCCCAGCATTTT
TRBV7-8	TRBJ2-4	-	-	CASSLARDRPLAKNIQYF	TGTGCCAGCAGCTTAGCCCGAGACAGACCACTAGCCAAAAACATTCAGTACTTC
TRBV7-9	TRBJ2-1	TRBD1	-	CASSLIGAGDRDNEQFF	TGTGCCAGCAGCTTAATTGGAGCCGGGGACAGGGACAATGAGCAGTTCTTC
TRBV7-2	TRBJ1-2	TRBD1	many	CASSAGGYGYTF	TGTGCCAGCAGCGCAGGGGGCTATGGCTACACCTTC
TRBV7-6	TRBJ2-5	-	once	CANSLGYQETQYF	TGTGCCAACAGCTTGGGATACCAAGAGACCCAGTACTTC